The 16 T cell receptor beta chains reported below all come from one sample, sequenced in a study of cytomegalovirus exposure and HLA in healthy donors. Both 60 Vbeta primers and 13 Jbeta primers went into the PCR. Using immunoSEQ multiplex PCR, the repertoire was profiled, and TCRdb retains in-frame clones only, with some absent. The sample has tens of thousands of clones, more than 70% seen once. The sequenced sample was PBMCs. These receptor sequences come from a male donor in good health and CMV-seropositive.

The gene calls are TRBV25-1 and TRBJ2-1; 12 bases match TRBD2. Germline assignment: CDR1 MGHDK and CDR2 SYGVNS. Trimming at V came to 8 bases and at J to 9 bases, leaving 8 bases not matched to a gene. There are 14 residues in the CDR3. The CDR3 bases are TGTGCCAGCGGGAGACTAGCGGGAGATGGTGAGCAGTTCTTC. This codes for CASGRLAGDGEQFF.

The J gene is TRBJ2-2, the V gene TRBV6-4; a weak D match, TRBD1 (7 bases). Trimming pared 3 bases from V and 4 bases from J, leaving 9 bases between. Per germline, CDR1 MRHNA and CDR2 SNTAGT. The CDR3 contains 14 residues. This CDR3 reads CASSERDSTGELFF. The CDR3 nucleotides are TGTGCCAGCAGTGAGCGGGACAGCACCGGGGAGCTGTTTTTT.

Only a few counts were recorded for this clone. V usage is TRBV7-8 and J usage is TRBJ2-1; TRBD2 matches at 9 bases. V dropped 7 bases and J dropped 11; count of bases not matched to a gene: 12. CDR3 size: 14 residues. Per the germline V gene, CDR1 is SGHVS and CDR2 is FQNEAQ. For the CDR3, the DNA is TGTGCCAGCACCTTGAGACTAGCGGAAGGAAAGCAGTTCTTC. This sequence encodes CASTLRLAEGKQFF.

V gene TRBV27 combines with J gene TRBJ2-5; 7 bases agree with TRBD2. The J call may be in error: the DNA end matches TRBJ2-7 better. The germline CDR1 and CDR2 sequences are MNHEY and SMNVEV (reference sequence). The CDR3 runs to 15 residues. The CDR3 nucleotides read TGTGCCAGCAGTTTCGCTAAAGCGGGGTCCTACGAGCAGTACTTC. It yields the protein CASSFAKAGSYEQYF.

J is TRBJ1-1 and V is TRBV9; 7 nucleotides align to TRBD1. The CDR3 runs 17 residues. The J segment lost 2 bases and the V segment lost 2 bases, leaving 12 bases of the junction unmatched. Germline values: CDR1 SGDLS, CDR2 YYNGEE. The CDR3 loop reads CASSVSLTGRDNTEAFF. CDR3 DNA sequence: TGTGCCAGCAGCGTGAGTCTGACAGGGCGGGATAACACTGAAGCTTTCTTT.

The chain couples TRBV7-2 to TRBJ1-2; 8 positions match TRBD1. CDR3 length equals 15 residues. The germline V gene has CDR1 SGHTA and CDR2 FQGNSA. The V and J ends lost 2 bases and 1 base, in that order; junction bases with no gene match: 3. The chain's CDR3 is CASSLWDRSNYGYTF. In nucleotides, the CDR3 is TGTGCCAGCAGCTTATGGGACAGGAGTAACTATGGCTACACCTTC.

The chain carries TRBV4-1 and TRBJ1-6, with D tentatively TRBD1 (5 bases). The V and J ends lost 0 bases and 7 bases respectively, with 10 bases between them. There are 15 residues in the CDR3. The germline CDR1 and CDR2 sequences are MGHRA and YSYEKL. The chain's CDR3 is CASSQEEAGNSPLHF. Written as DNA, the CDR3 is TGCGCCAGCAGCCAAGAAGAGGCAGGGAATTCACCCCTCCACTTT.

The count of this clone is one. The chain carries TRBV30 and TRBJ1-4; D is possibly TRBD1 (6 bases). Between the trimmed V and J ends, which lost 1 base and 13 bases, there was a span of 13 bases. CDR3 size: 12 residues. The germline V gene has CDR1 GTSNPN and CDR2 SVGIG (reference sequence). The CDR3: CAWSGGLGALFF. CDR3 bases: TGTGCCTGGAGTGGGGGGCTGGGGGCACTGTTTTTT. Based on the CDR3 plus reference TRBV30 and TRBJ1-4, the full variable domain is SQTIHQWPATLVQPVGSPLSLECTVEGTSNPNLYWYRQAAGRGLQLLFYSVGIGQISSEVPQNLSASRPQDRQFILSSKKLLLSDSGFYLCAWSGGLGALFFGSGTQLSVL.

This clone was detected only once. V and J are TRBV27 and TRBJ2-3; possible D gene TRBD2, 5 bases. CDR1 MNHEY and CDR2 SMNVEV come from the germline V gene (reference sequence). Between the trimmed V and J ends, which lost 8 bases and 2 bases, there was a span of 11 bases. The CDR3 totals 13 residues. CDR3 in amino acids: CASGGWNTDTQYF. The CDR3 DNA reads TGTGCCAGCGGAGGCTGGAACACAGATACGCAGTATTTT.

This rearrangement joins TRBV30 to TRBJ2-2; a possible D gene is TRBD1 (6 bases). Germline loops: CDR1 GTSNPN, CDR2 SVGIG (reference sequence). The length of the CDR3 is 13 residues. Here the CDR3 reads CARQNRVGGELFF. CDR3 sequence (DNA): TGTGCAAGACAGAACAGGGTGGGCGGGGAGCTGTTTTTT.

The chain employs TRBV18 and TRBJ1-2; D not resolved. The germline V and J ends were trimmed by 1 base and 6 bases, with 21 bases remaining between them. Germline V gene lookup returns CDR1 KGHSH and CDR2 LQKENI. The CDR3 totals 17 residues. CDR3 protein: CASSPLGEVGRENGYTF. The CDR3 bases are TGTGCCAGCTCACCACTCGGAGAGGTGGGGAGGGAGAATGGCTACACCTTC.

This clone was seen a handful of times. The chain carries TRBV18 and TRBJ2-6; unclear D gene. Germline V gene data show CDR1 as KGHSH and CDR2 as LQKENI. Deletions cut 6 bases from V and 0 bases from J, with 3 bases between. This CDR3 is 13 amino acids long. The CDR3 reads CASSASGANVLTF. CDR3 DNA sequence: TGTGCCAGCTCGGCCTCTGGGGCCAACGTCCTGACTTTC. Full variable domain (outside the CDR3, taken from reference TRBV18 and TRBJ2-6): NAGVMQNPRHLVRRRGQEARLRCSPMKGHSHVYWYRQLPEEGLKFMVYLQKENIIDESGMPKERFSAEFPKEGPSILRIQQVVRGDSAAYFCASSASGANVLTFGAGSRLTVL.

This clone was observed once. The chain uses TRBV11-2 and TRBJ2-2, with 11 bases that match TRBD2. The CDR3 consists of 15 residues. J gave up 5 bases and V 5 bases, and 4 bases lay outside the gene matches. Per germline, CDR1 SGHAT and CDR2 FQNNGV. The CDR3, as DNA: TGTGCCAGCAGCCCCCGACTAGCGGGGACCGGGGAGCTGTTTTTT. Its translation is CASSPRLAGTGELFF.

Notes on this clone: At one end the junction does not follow the germline gene, possibly because of a read error. This chain connects TRBV27 to TRBJ2-1; maybe TRBD2 (5 bases). From germline, CDR1 is MNHEY and CDR2 SMNVEV (reference sequence). The CDR3 has 13 amino acids. The DNA of the CDR3 is TGTGCCAGCAGTTTAAGGTCTAGGACTCGGTACCTCTTC. This translates into CASSLRSRTRYLF.

The chain employs TRBV28 and TRBJ1-4; weak D call: TRBD1 (5 bases). V lost 1 base and J lost 7, with 16 bases in between. The CDR3 consists of 16 residues. The V gene's germline CDR1 is MDHEN and CDR2 SYDVKM. The CDR3 loop is CASSLLAGGVGEKLFF. DNA for the CDR3: TGTGCCAGCAGTTTATTGGCGGGGGGAGTTGGTGAAAAACTGTTTTTT.

This clone was seen repeatedly, ten times or more. The CDR3 DNA reads TGTGCCAGCAGTGATTCCCTCTCTGGGGCCAACGTCCTGACTTTC. It codes for CASSDSLSGANVLTF. The rearrangement joins TRBV6-4 to TRBJ2-6; D gene uncertain. Germline V CDR1 and CDR2: MRHNA, SNTAGT. The CDR3 spans 15 residues. Trimming took off 3 bases at V and 0 bases at J, with 6 bases between the two ends.